The 28 T cell receptor beta chains presented below share a single source sample, sequenced in a study of T-cell memory formation after mild COVID-19. Each CDR3 protein gets one entry after TCRdb re-called the 5' RACE reads with MiXCR. Of about 270,000 distinct CDR3 sequences in the sample, 16% were seen once. Sequences were obtained from PBMCs or a T cell subset sorted from them (not recorded which). The source of these receptors is a man younger than 30 who had mild COVID-19 (a few samples of this study predate the infection). Cell type and time point are not known.

In this sample, this clonotype turned up a few times. The rearrangement uses TRBV6-5 and TRBJ1-2; TRBD1 aligns across 10 bases. This CDR3 has 13 amino acids. J lost 8 bases, V lost 6 bases, and 6 bases had no gene match. Per germline, CDR1 MNHEY and CDR2 SVGAGI. CDR3 sequence (DNA): TGTGCCAGCAGCAGGGGACAGGGGTTAGGCTACACCTTC. Translated: CASSRGQGLGYTF.

This clonotype came up once. The chain recombines TRBV5-1 with TRBJ2-7; TRBD1 matches 9 bases. J gave up 5 bases and V 6 bases, and 12 bases lay outside the gene matches. The CDR3 loop spans 15 amino acids. Per the germline V gene, CDR1 is SGHRS and CDR2 is YFSETQ. The CDR3 sequence is CASTRETGGINEQYF. For the CDR3, the DNA is TGCGCCAGCACCCGGGAAACAGGGGGCATTAACGAGCAGTACTTC.

The chain has TRBV6-5 and TRBJ2-5, with D possibly matching TRBD1 (5 bases). Germline V gene lookup returns CDR1 MNHEY and CDR2 SVGAGI. The CDR3 totals 16 residues. Deletions cut 0 bases from V and 1 base from J, with 12 bases between. The CDR3 nucleotides are TGTGCCAGCAGTTACTCAGGGTCAGGGATCCAAGAGACCCAGTACTTC. Translating gives CASSYSGSGIQETQYF.

This clonotype was counted only a few times. The chain has TRBV27 and TRBJ2-3; TRBD2 agrees at 11 bases. The trim removed 7 bases at V and 5 bases at J, leaving 11 bases unmatched. Germline V gene sequence: CDR1 MNHEY, CDR2 SMNVEV (reference sequence). This CDR3 has 16 amino acids. In DNA, the CDR3 is TGTGCCAGCATCGGACTTAGCGGGGGGGCGGGAGATACGCAGTATTTT. Residues: CASIGLSGGAGDTQYF.

This clonotype was detected a few times. This chain uses TRBV7-2 with TRBJ2-1; TRBD2 aligns across 7 bases. Germline values: CDR1 SGHTA, CDR2 FQGNSA. V lost 2 bases, J lost 0 bases, and 4 bases stayed unmatched. The CDR3 contains 16 residues. The DNA of the CDR3 is TGTGCCAGCAGCTTATTGTCGGGGGGCTCCTACAATGAGCAGTTCTTC. Its protein is CASSLLSGGSYNEQFF.

This clonotype was picked up many times. The rearrangement links TRBV6-4 to TRBJ2-1; 12 nucleotides line up with TRBD2. This CDR3 has 15 amino acids. The junction had 3 bases not matched to a gene; V was cut back by 6 bases and J by 3 bases. The germline gives CDR1 MRHNA, CDR2 SNTAGT. The CDR3 bases are TGTGCCAGCAGCCCGACTAGCGGGGGCTACAATGAGCAGTTCTTC. It is translated as CASSPTSGGYNEQFF.

This clonotype was seen a few times. This chain connects TRBV5-1 to TRBJ2-1; D is ambiguous. The CDR3 has 15 residues. Germline V gene lookup returns CDR1 SGHRS and CDR2 YFSETQ. Trimming removed 2 bases from V and 0 bases from J, with 9 bases in between. CDR3 sequence reads: CASSFYPSSYNEQFF. The CDR3 coding sequence is TGCGCCAGCAGCTTTTACCCTAGCTCCTACAATGAGCAGTTCTTC.

V is TRBV12-3 or TRBV12-4 and J is TRBJ2-7, with 7 positions matching TRBD2. The CDR3 is made up of 14 amino acids. With V trimmed by 8 bases and J by 0 bases, 7 bases remained unmatched. CDR3: CASSPGTNSYEQYF. CDR3 bases: TGTGCCAGCTCCCCCGGGACTAACTCCTACGAGCAGTACTTC.

This clonotype was seen only a few times. The rearrangement uses TRBV7-6 and TRBJ2-1; the D call may be TRBD1 or TRBD2 (7 bases each). This CDR3 has 16 amino acids. The germline CDR1 and CDR2 sequences are SGHVS and FNYEAQ. V was cut by 5 bases and J by 9 bases, with 23 bases left in between. The CDR3 sequence: CASSPRGGGISVEQFF. Here the CDR3 DNA reads TGTGCCAGCAGCCCCCGGGGAGGGGGCATCTCCGTTGAGCAGTTCTTC.

There are a few counts of this clonotype. The chain has TRBV3-1 and TRBJ2-5; possible D gene TRBD2, 5 bases. This CDR3 contains 16 residues. Per the germline V gene, CDR1 is LGHDT and CDR2 is YNNKEL (reference sequence). V was pared by 1 base and J by 5 bases, with 17 bases between. In DNA, the CDR3 is TGTGCCAGCAGCCAAGCGGGAAGCGGCCCCCTTGAGACCCAGTACTTC. Translation gives CASSQAGSGPLETQYF.

The J gene is TRBJ2-5, the V gene TRBV7-8; D might be TRBD1 (6 bases). V lost 3 bases to trimming and J lost 4 bases, with 15 bases between them. Per the germline V gene, CDR1 is SGHVS and CDR2 is FQNEAQ. The CDR3 runs to 15 residues. The DNA for the CDR3 is TGTGCCAGCAGCTTGTTCCCAGGGGCCCGAGAGACCCAGTACTTC. This sequence encodes CASSLFPGARETQYF.

This rearrangement joins TRBV29-1 to TRBJ2-1, with D uncertain. There are 11 residues in the CDR3. V lost 6 bases and J lost 6, with 9 bases in between. Germline loops: CDR1 SQVTM, CDR2 ANQGSEA. The CDR3 reads CSVPKGNEQFF. CDR3 coding DNA: TGCAGCGTGCCAAAGGGCAATGAGCAGTTCTTC.

This clonotype appeared a few times. For the CDR3, the DNA is TGTGCCAGTGCCGGGGGGACCCAGTACTTC. Protein sequence: CASAGGTQYF. The chain employs TRBV12-3 or TRBV12-4 and TRBJ2-5; possibly TRBD2 for D (6 bases). The CDR3 is 10 residues long. Trimming stripped 9 bases from V and 7 bases from J, with 9 bases between.

This sequence joins TRBV20-1 and TRBJ2-7, with D tentatively TRBD1 (6 bases). The germline gives CDR1 DFQATT, CDR2 SNEGSKA (reference sequence). The V gene lost 5 bases and the J gene lost 3 bases, with 8 bases spanning the gap. This CDR3 is built from 11 residues. For the CDR3, the DNA is TGCAGTGCTTCGGACAGCTACGAGCAGTACTTC. This gives the protein CSASDSYEQYF.

The V gene is TRBV6-2 or TRBV6-3, the J gene TRBJ1-1; 7 bases are a match to TRBD1. The CDR3 has 13 amino acids. Germline V CDR1 and CDR2: MNHEY, SVGEGT. The J segment lost 6 bases and the V segment lost 6 bases, leaving 7 bases of the junction unmatched. Written as DNA, the CDR3 is TGTGCCAGCAGAACCAGGGGGTCCCCTGAAGCTTTCTTT. Protein product: CASRTRGSPEAFF.

This clonotype was found a few times. This CDR3 reads CASSPPRQGGETQYF. The CDR3 coding sequence is TGTGCCAGCAGTCCCCCCCGACAGGGGGGCGAGACCCAGTACTTC. The chain recombines TRBV25-1 with TRBJ2-5; 9 bases match TRBD1. Germline CDR1 is MGHDK and CDR2 is SYGVNS. The CDR3 runs 15 residues. Trimming took 5 bases from V and 5 from J; bases not matched to a gene: 9.

This clonotype was seen ten or more times. The chain joins TRBV5-6 to TRBJ2-1; D not resolved. The V end lost 2 bases, the J end lost 0 bases, and 3 bases lay between the germline ends. The germline V gene encodes CDR1 SGHDT and CDR2 YYEEEE. The CDR3 has 13 residues. CDR3 DNA: TGTGCCAGCAGCTTAGGCTCCTACAATGAGCAGTTCTTC. Its protein product is CASSLGSYNEQFF.

The chain is built from TRBV5-1 and TRBJ2-2, with D uncertain. Between the trimmed V and J ends, which lost 0 bases and 3 bases, there was a span of 6 bases. Germline V gene data show CDR1 as SGHRS and CDR2 as YFSETQ. The CDR3 loop spans 14 amino acids. CDR3 sequence: CASSLAGHTGELFF. DNA of the CDR3: TGCGCCAGCAGCTTGGCCGGCCACACCGGGGAGCTGTTTTTT.

This clonotype was seen a handful of times. This chain joins TRBV4-1 and TRBJ2-5, with TRBD1 identical over 10 bases. The CDR3 is 17 amino acids. From germline, CDR1 is MGHRA and CDR2 YSYEKL. With 3 bases clipped from V and 5 bases from J, the junction kept 12 bases outside the gene matches. This CDR3 reads CASSQPKTGGSLETQYF. The CDR3 nucleotides read TGCGCCAGCAGCCAGCCAAAGACAGGGGGCTCCTTGGAGACCCAGTACTTC.

For the CDR3, the DNA is TGTGCCAGCAGTTACGATGTCAGGGACCGCTATGGCTACACCTTC. Translating gives CASSYDVRDRYGYTF. V usage is TRBV6-5 and J usage is TRBJ1-2, with D perhaps matching TRBD1 (5 bases). CDR3 length equals 15 residues. The germline CDR1 and CDR2 sequences are MNHEY and SVGAGI. Deletions cut 2 bases from V and 4 bases from J, with 14 bases between.

The chain uses TRBV6-5 and TRBJ1-1, with D maybe TRBD1 (6 bases). Between the trimmed V and J ends, which lost 7 bases and 0 bases, there was a span of 15 bases. In germline, CDR1 is MNHEY, CDR2 SVGAGI. The CDR3 covers 15 residues. CDR3 sequence reads: CASTPEDSVNTEAFF. Here the CDR3 DNA reads TGTGCCAGCACGCCCGAGGACAGCGTGAACACTGAAGCTTTCTTT.

The rearrangement links TRBV4-3 to TRBJ2-3; no clear D. V gave up 0 bases and J gave up 0 bases, with 10 bases separating them. Looked up from germline, CDR1 is LGHNA and CDR2 is YSLEER. The CDR3 extends over 16 amino acids. CDR3 nucleotide sequence: TGCGCCAGCAGCCAAGAAAGGGCGCAGAGCACAGATACGCAGTATTTT. Amino acid sequence: CASSQERAQSTDTQYF.

This clonotype was picked up a small number of times. This chain links TRBV7-2 with TRBJ2-1; 16 bases align to TRBD2. This CDR3 comprises 18 residues. CDR1 and CDR2 from the germline V gene are SGHTA and FQGNSA. The junction had 6 bases not matched to a gene; V was cut back by 5 bases and J by 2 bases. This CDR3 is CASSPGLAGGRPYNEQFF. CDR3 coding DNA: TGTGCCAGCAGCCCGGGACTAGCGGGGGGGCGCCCCTACAATGAGCAGTTCTTC.

This clonotype was counted many times. The chain links TRBV10-3 to TRBJ1-2; D ambiguous. The germline gives CDR1 ENHRY, CDR2 SYGVKD. V was shortened by 6 bases and J by 8 bases, with 7 bases between the two germline ends. CDR3 length equals 10 residues. The CDR3 nucleotides read TGTGCCATCAGGGCGGGAGGCTACACCTTC. This translates into CAIRAGGYTF.

The CDR3, as DNA: TGTGCCAGCAGTATCCCAGGGGTCGGTATAGTTGAGCAGTTCTTC. This codes for CASSIPGVGIVEQFF. V and J are TRBV2 and TRBJ2-1, with D perhaps TRBD1 (6 bases). The germline V gene encodes CDR1 SNHLY and CDR2 FYNNEI. CDR3 length: 15 residues. V shed 5 bases and J shed 9 bases, with 20 bases lying between them.

The chain joins TRBV12-3 or TRBV12-4 to TRBJ1-1; 8 nucleotides match TRBD1. This CDR3 comprises 13 residues. V lost 9 bases, J lost 3 bases, and 6 bases stayed unmatched. CDR3 residues: CASLQGAYTEAFF. The CDR3 bases are TGTGCCAGTCTCCAGGGGGCTTACACTGAAGCTTTCTTT.

This chain connects TRBV25-1 to TRBJ1-6; TRBD1 matches at 7 bases. Germline CDR1 and CDR2: MGHDK and SYGVNS. The CDR3 sequence is 14 residues long. V was pared by 4 bases and J by 6 bases, with 3 bases of the junction left unmatched. The CDR3 sequence: CASSANRGNSPLHF. The DNA for the CDR3 is TGTGCCAGCAGTGCCAACAGGGGTAATTCACCCCTCCACTTT.

This clonotype was recorded many times. This chain connects TRBV10-3 to TRBJ2-1; D perhaps matches TRBD1 (6 bases). The CDR3 is 14 residues long. Germline CDR1 is ENHRY and CDR2 is SYGVKD. V was shortened by 6 bases and J by 2 bases, with 11 bases between the two germline ends. The CDR3 region is CAISRTDAYNEQFF. CDR3 coding DNA: TGTGCCATCAGCCGGACAGACGCCTACAATGAGCAGTTCTTC.